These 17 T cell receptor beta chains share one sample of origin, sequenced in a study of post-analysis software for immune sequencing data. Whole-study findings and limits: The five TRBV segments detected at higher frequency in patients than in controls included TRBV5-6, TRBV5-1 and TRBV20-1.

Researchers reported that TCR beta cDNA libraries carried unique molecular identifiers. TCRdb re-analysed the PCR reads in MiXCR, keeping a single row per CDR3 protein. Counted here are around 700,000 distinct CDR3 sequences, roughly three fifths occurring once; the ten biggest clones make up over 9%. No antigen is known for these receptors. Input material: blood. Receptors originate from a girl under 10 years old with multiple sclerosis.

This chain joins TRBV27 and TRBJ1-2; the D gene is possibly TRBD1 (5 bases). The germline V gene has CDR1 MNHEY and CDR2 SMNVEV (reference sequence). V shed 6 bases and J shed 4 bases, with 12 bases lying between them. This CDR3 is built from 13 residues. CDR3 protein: CASRWTRGYGYTF. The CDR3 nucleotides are TGTGCCAGCAGATGGACGAGGGGCTATGGCTACACCTTC.

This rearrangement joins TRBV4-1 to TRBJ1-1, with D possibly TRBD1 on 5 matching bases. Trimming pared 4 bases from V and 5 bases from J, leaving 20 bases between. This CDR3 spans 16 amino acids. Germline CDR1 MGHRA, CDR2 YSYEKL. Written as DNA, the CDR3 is TGCGCCAGCAGCCGTCGGGACCGTCCTTGGGAGACTGAAGCTTTCTTT. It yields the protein CASSRRDRPWETEAFF.

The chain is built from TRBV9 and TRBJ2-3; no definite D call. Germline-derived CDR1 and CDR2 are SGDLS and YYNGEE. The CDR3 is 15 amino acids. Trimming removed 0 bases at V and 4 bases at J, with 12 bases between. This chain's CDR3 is CASSVVMDPSDTQYF. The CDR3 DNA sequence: TGTGCCAGCAGCGTAGTCATGGACCCCTCAGATACGCAGTATTTT.

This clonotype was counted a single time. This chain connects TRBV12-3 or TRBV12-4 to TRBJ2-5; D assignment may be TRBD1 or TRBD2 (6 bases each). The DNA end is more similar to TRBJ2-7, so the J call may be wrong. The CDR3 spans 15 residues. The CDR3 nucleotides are TGTGCCAGCAGCCTACTGCGGGACACCGCCTACGAGCAGTACTTC. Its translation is CASSLLRDTAYEQYF.

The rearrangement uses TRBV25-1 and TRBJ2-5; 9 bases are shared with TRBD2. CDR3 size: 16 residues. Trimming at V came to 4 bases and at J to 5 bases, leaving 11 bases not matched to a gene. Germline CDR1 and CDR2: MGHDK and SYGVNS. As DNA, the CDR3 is TGTGCCAGCAGTGCGGCGCGGGAGGGCCTTCAGGAGACCCAGTACTTC. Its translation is CASSAAREGLQETQYF.

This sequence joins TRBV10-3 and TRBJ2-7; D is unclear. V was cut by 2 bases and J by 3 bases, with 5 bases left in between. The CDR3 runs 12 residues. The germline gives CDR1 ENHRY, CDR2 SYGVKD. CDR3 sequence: CAISEKGYEQYF. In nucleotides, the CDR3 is TGTGCCATCAGTGAGAAGGGCTACGAGCAGTACTTC.

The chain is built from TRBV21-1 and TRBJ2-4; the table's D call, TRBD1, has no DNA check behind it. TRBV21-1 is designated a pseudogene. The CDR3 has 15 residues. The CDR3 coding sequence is TGTGCCAGCAGCACCCCTTCAGGACAGGAAAACATTCAGTACTTC. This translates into CASSTPSGQENIQYF.

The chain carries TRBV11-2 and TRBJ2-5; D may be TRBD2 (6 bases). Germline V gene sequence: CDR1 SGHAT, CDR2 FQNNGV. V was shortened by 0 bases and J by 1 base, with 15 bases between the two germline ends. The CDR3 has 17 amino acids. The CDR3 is CASSLDRDSRPQETQYF. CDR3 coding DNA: TGTGCCAGCAGCTTAGACCGGGACTCGCGCCCCCAAGAGACCCAGTACTTC.

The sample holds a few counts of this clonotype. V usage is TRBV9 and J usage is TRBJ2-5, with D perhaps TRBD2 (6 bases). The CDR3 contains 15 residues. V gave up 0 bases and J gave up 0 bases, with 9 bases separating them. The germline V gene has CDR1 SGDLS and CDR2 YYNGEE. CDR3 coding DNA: TGTGCCAGCAGCGTAGGGCCGGGGGACCAAGAGACCCAGTACTTC. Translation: CASSVGPGDQETQYF.

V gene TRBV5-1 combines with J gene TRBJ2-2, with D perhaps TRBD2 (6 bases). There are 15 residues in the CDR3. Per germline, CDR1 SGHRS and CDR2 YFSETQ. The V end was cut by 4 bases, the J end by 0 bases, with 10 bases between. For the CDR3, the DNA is TGCGCCAGCAGCCATCGGGGGACGAACACCGGGGAGCTGTTTTTT. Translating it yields CASSHRGTNTGELFF.

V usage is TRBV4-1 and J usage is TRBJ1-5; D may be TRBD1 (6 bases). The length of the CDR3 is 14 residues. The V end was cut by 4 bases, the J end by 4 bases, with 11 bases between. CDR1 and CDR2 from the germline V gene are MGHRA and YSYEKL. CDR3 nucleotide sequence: TGCGCCAGCAGCCGAGTTACAGGGAATCAGCCCCAGCATTTT. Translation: CASSRVTGNQPQHF.

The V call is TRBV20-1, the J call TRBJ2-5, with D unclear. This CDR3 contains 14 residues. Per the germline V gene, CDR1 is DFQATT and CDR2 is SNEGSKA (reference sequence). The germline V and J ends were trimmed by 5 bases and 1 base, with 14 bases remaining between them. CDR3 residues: CSAGPTVLQETQYF. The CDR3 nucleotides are TGCAGTGCTGGGCCGACGGTCCTCCAAGAGACCCAGTACTTC.

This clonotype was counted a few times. The CDR3 DNA follows: TGCAGTGCTAGTCCGGGTCGGAGGGGGCGAGCTGGCGATGGCTACACCTTC. Translated, it gives CSASPGRRGRAGDGYTF. The rearrangement links TRBV20-1 to TRBJ1-2; 7 bases are a match to TRBD1. Trimming removed 3 bases from V and 6 bases from J; junction bases left unmatched: 19. This CDR3 has 17 residues. Germline V CDR1 and CDR2: DFQATT, SNEGSKA (reference sequence).

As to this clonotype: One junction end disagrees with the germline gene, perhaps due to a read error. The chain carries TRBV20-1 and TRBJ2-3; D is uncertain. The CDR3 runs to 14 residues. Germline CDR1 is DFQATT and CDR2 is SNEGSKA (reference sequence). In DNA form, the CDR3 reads TGCAGTGCTAGAGCGGGCAGTAGCACAGATACGCGGTATTTT. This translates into CSARAGSSTDTRYF.

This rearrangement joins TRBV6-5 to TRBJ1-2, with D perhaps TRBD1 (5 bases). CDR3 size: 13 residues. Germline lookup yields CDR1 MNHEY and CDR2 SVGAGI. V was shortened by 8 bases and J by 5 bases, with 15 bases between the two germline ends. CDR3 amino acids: CASGPGLDYGYTF. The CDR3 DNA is TGTGCCAGCGGACCGGGACTGGATTATGGCTACACCTTC.

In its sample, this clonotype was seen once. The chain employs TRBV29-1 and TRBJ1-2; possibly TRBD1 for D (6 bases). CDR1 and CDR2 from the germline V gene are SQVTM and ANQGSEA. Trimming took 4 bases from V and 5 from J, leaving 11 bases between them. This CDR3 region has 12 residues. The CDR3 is CSVAGGAYGYTF. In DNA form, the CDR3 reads TGCAGCGTTGCGGGGGGGGCATATGGCTACACCTTC.

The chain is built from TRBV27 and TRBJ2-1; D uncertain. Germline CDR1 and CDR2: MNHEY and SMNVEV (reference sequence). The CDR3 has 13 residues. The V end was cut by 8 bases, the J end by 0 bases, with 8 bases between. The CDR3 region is CASGVVSYNEQFF. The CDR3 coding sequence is TGTGCCAGCGGGGTTGTCTCCTACAATGAGCAGTTCTTC.